These 8 T cell receptor beta chains originate from one sample sequenced in a study of spatial heterogeneity in lung cancer. Time point specified: sample taken at primary tumor resection. Sequencing covered unsorted whole RNA taken from tumor, nontumor lung or frozen PBMC. TCRdb reprocessed the 5' RACE reads with MiXCR, giving one entry per CDR3 protein. The sample shows about 12,000 distinct CDR3 sequences, 5.5% to 8% of them seen only once. Specimen: normal lung tissue next to the tumor, collected at surgery. The receptors derive from a male donor with early-stage non-small cell lung cancer.

This clonotype is classed as medium-sized. The chain combines TRBV15 with TRBJ1-2; no definite D call. Germline assignment: CDR1 LNHNV and CDR2 YYDKDF (reference sequence). CDR3 size: 15 residues. V lost 2 bases, J lost 6 bases, and 16 bases lay in between. The CDR3 sequence: CATSRTYEVTDGYTF. The CDR3 region has the DNA TGTGCCACCAGCAGAACCTACGAGGTAACTGATGGCTACACCTTC.

This clonotype has ten or more counts. The V gene is TRBV4-1, the J gene TRBJ1-5; 8 bases align to TRBD1. Per the germline V gene, CDR1 is MGHRA and CDR2 is YSYEKL. Trimming removed 3 bases from V and 6 bases from J; junction bases left unmatched: 7. The CDR3 is made up of 15 amino acids. CDR3 amino acids: CASSQTGASSQPQHF. The DNA for the CDR3 is TGCGCCAGCAGCCAGACAGGGGCCTCGAGTCAGCCCCAGCATTTT.

This clonotype was observed a few times. V and J are TRBV7-9 and TRBJ2-7; TRBD1 matches 7 bases. CDR1 is SEHNR, CDR2 FQNEAQ, per germline (reference sequence). The CDR3 is made up of 13 amino acids. Trimming at V came to 5 bases and at J to 6 bases, leaving 7 bases not matched to a gene. CDR3 sequence: CASSEGGSGEQYF. CDR3 DNA: TGTGCCAGCAGCGAAGGGGGCAGCGGCGAGCAGTACTTC. Variable domain in full (rest from reference TRBV7-9 and TRBJ2-7): DTGVSQNPRHKITKRGQNVTFRCDPISEHNRLYWYRQTLGQGPEFLTYFQNEAQLEKSRLLSDRFSAERPKGSFSTLEIQRTEQGDSAMYLCASSEGGSGEQYFGPGTRLTVT.

In this sample, this clonotype turned up many times. The V and J genes are TRBV5-1 and TRBJ2-7, with 8 bases fitting TRBD1. V shed 6 bases and J 2 bases; nucleotides not matched to a gene: 4. This CDR3 has 13 residues. Per germline, CDR1 SGHRS and CDR2 YFSETQ. The CDR3 DNA sequence: TGCGCCAGCAAAGGGACAGGAGCCTACGAGCAGTACTTC. Protein: CASKGTGAYEQYF.

This clonotype was seen repeatedly, ten times or more. This chain links TRBV18 with TRBJ2-1; 7 bases match TRBD2. The length of the CDR3 is 13 residues. The trim removed 5 bases at V and 8 bases at J, leaving 6 bases unmatched. Germline loops: CDR1 KGHSH, CDR2 LQKENI. CDR3 loop: CASSARLAYEQFF. As DNA, the CDR3 is TGTGCCAGCTCAGCAAGACTAGCCTATGAGCAGTTCTTC.

The genes are TRBV24-1 and TRBJ2-3; weak D call: TRBD1 (6 bases). V lost 3 bases and J 6 bases, leaving 15 bases between the germline ends. Per the germline V gene, CDR1 is KGHDR and CDR2 is SFDVKD. The CDR3 consists of 15 residues. The CDR3 region is CATSDGDKQGDTQYF. CDR3 in DNA: TGTGCCACCAGTGATGGGGACAAGCAGGGGGATACGCAGTATTTT.

This clonotype was detected ten times or more. The junction shows a germline mismatch at one end, possibly a read error. This rearrangement joins TRBV20-1 to TRBJ1-2; D is possibly TRBD1 (6 bases). Germline V gives CDR1 DFQATT, CDR2 SNEGSKA (reference sequence). The CDR3 loop spans 12 amino acids. This CDR3 reads CSAKFKTGTSAF. The DNA for the CDR3 is TGCAGTGCTAAATTCAAGACAGGTACCTCCGCCTTC.

In its sample, this clonotype was seen many times. The rearrangement links TRBV20-1 to TRBJ1-3; 9 positions agree with TRBD1. The J segment lost 1 base and the V segment lost 0 bases, leaving 4 bases of the junction unmatched. The CDR3 length is 16 residues. Germline V gene data show CDR1 as DFQATT and CDR2 as SNEGSKA (reference sequence). The CDR3 loop reads CSAREGQGSSGNTIYF. The CDR3 DNA reads as TGCAGTGCTAGAGAGGGACAGGGTAGTTCTGGAAACACCATATATTTT.